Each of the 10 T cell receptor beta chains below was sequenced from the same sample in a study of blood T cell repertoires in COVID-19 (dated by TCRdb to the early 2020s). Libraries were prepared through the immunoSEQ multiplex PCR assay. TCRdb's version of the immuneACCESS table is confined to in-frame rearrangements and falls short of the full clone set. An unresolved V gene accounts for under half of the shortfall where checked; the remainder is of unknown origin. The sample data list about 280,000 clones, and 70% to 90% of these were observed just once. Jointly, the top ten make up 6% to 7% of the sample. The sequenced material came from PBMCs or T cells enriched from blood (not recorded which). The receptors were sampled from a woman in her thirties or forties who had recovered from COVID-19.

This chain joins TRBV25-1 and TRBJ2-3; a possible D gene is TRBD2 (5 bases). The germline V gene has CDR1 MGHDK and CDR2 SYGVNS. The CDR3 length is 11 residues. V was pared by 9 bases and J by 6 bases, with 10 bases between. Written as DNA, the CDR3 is TGTGCCAGTACGGACTGGGATACGCAGTATTTT. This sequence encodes CASTDWDTQYF.

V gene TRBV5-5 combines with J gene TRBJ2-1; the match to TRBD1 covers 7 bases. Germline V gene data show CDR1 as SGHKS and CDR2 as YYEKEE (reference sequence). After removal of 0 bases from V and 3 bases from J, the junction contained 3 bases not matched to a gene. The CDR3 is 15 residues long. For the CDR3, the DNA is TGTGCCAGCAGCTTGGAAGGGGGCGGCTACAATGAGCAGTTCTTC. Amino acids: CASSLEGGGYNEQFF.

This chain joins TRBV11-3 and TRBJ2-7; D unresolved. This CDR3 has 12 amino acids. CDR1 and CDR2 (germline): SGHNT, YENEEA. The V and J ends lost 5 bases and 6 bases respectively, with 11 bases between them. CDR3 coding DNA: TGTGCCAGCAGCGCCGCAGGTGGCGAGCAGTACTTC. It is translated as CASSAAGGEQYF.

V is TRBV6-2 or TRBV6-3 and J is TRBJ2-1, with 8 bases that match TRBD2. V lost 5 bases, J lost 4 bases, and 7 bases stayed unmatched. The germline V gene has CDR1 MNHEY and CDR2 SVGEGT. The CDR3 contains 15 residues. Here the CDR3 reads CASSRGLVIYNEQFF. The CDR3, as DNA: TGTGCCAGCAGTAGGGGACTAGTCATATACAATGAGCAGTTCTTC.

Here the CDR3 DNA reads TGTGCCTGGAGTCGGGGGACCCCACCATACGAGCAGTACTTC. It translates to CAWSRGTPPYEQYF. The chain employs TRBV30 and TRBJ2-7, with D tentatively TRBD2 (6 bases). Deletions cut 2 bases from V and 4 bases from J, with 15 bases between. This CDR3 spans 14 amino acids. Germline V gives CDR1 GTSNPN, CDR2 SVGIG (reference sequence).

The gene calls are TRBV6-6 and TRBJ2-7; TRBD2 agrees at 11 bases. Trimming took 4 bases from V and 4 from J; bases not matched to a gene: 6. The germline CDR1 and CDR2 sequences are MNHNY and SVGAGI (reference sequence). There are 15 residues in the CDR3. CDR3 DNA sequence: TGTGCCAGCAGTTTAGCGGGAGGGCTTAGATACGAGCAGTACTTC. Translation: CASSLAGGLRYEQYF.

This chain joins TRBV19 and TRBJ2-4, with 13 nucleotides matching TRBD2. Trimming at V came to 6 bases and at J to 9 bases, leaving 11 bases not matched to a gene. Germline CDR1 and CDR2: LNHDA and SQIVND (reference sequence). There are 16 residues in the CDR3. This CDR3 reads CASSTGLAGAVGIQYF. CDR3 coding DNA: TGTGCCAGTAGCACTGGACTAGCGGGAGCTGTTGGCATTCAGTACTTC.

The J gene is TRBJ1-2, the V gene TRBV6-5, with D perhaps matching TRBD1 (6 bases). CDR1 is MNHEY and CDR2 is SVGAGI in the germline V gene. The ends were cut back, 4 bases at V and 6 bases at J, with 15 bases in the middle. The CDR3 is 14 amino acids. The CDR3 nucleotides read TGTGCCAGCAGTTTACAGGGACGGGTGAATGGCTACACCTTC. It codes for CASSLQGRVNGYTF.

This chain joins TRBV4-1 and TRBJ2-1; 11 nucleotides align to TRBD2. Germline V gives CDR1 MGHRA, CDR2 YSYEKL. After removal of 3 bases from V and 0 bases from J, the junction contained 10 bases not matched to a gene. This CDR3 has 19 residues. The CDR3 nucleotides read TGCGCCAGCAGCCATAACCCCGCTAGCGGGAGGCCCTCCTACAATGAGCAGTTCTTC. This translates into CASSHNPASGRPSYNEQFF.

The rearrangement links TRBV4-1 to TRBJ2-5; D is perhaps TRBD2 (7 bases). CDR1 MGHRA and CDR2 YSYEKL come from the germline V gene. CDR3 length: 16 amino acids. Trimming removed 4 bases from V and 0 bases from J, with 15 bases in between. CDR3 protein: CASSRGGAQYQETQYF. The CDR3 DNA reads TGCGCCAGCAGCCGGGGGGGCGCACAGTACCAAGAGACCCAGTACTTC.